This T cell receptor (beta chain) was identified during a study of OX40 agonist ivuxolimab in advanced cancers. Study summary: Patients with prior anti-PD-1, anti-PD-L1 or anti-CTLA-4 therapy were eligible; 35% to 50% had some.

This clone was observed once. What it recognizes is unknown. The data were produced by immunoSEQ multiplex PCR, yet TCRdb's version contains in-frame clones alone and is incomplete. The sample includes some 15,000 clones, 65% to 75% of them seen just once. Study results and limitations: Both CD4+ and CD8+ T cell populations in blood had undergone clonal expansion by week 6 at 0.1 to 3.0 mg/kg.

The specimen was CD4+ or CD8+ T cells sorted from blood, collected in a trial of the OX40 agonist ivuxolimab. The source of this sequence is an adult with an advanced solid tumor such as melanoma, head and neck, liver or kidney cancer.

CDR3 nucleotides: TGTGCCAGCAGCTTAGGGGGACAGGGGGCGATTGAGCAGTTCTTC. It codes for CASSLGGQGAIEQFF. The rearrangement uses TRBV11-2 and TRBJ2-1, with TRBD1 identical over 12 bases. This CDR3 is 15 amino acids long. Germline V gene sequence: CDR1 SGHAT, CDR2 FQNNGV. The junction had 4 bases not matched to a gene; V was cut back by 1 base and J by 9 bases.